The 11 T cell receptor beta chains below come from one sample, sequenced in a study of neurological immune-mediated disorders. TCRdb passed the 5' RACE reads through MiXCR, listing each CDR3 protein once. The sample holds 50,000 or so distinct CDR3 sequences, about 3.7% seen once. The specimen sequenced was PBMCs. Source of these receptors: a man aged 40-50 years with multiple sclerosis.

This clonotype was seen ten or more times. This chain joins TRBV20-1 and TRBJ2-5; 10 nucleotides line up with TRBD2. CDR1 and CDR2 (germline): DFQATT, SNEGSKA (reference sequence). This CDR3 is 16 amino acids long. Unmatched junction bases numbered 6, after V lost 0 bases and J lost 2 bases. CDR3 coding DNA: TGCAGTGCTAGAGATCGAGCGGGGGGGAGGCAAGAGACCCAGTACTTC. It encodes CSARDRAGGRQETQYF.

Ten or more counts support this clonotype. The chain joins TRBV5-1 to TRBJ2-2; 11 positions match TRBD2. CDR1 is SGHRS and CDR2 is YFSETQ in the germline V gene. Germline trimming cut 7 bases from V and 0 bases from J; bases unmatched to any gene: 5. This CDR3 is built from 16 residues. CDR3 sequence (DNA): TGCGCCAGCTTCGAACTAGCGGGGGCGAACACCGGGGAGCTGTTTTTT. It translates to CASFELAGANTGELFF.

This clonotype has just a few counts. This chain joins TRBV4-2 and TRBJ2-7, with no clear D. This CDR3 comprises 14 residues. V was trimmed by 0 bases and J by 2 bases, leaving 8 bases between them. Germline V gene data show CDR1 as LGHNA and CDR2 as YNFKEQ. DNA for the CDR3: TGTGCCAGCAGCCAAGATGAGGTAGCCTACGAGCAGTACTTC. This sequence encodes CASSQDEVAYEQYF.

This rearrangement joins TRBV10-3 to TRBJ1-2; tentatively, D is TRBD1 (6 bases). The CDR3 consists of 14 residues. Trimming took 4 bases from V and 3 from J, leaving 12 bases between them. Per the germline V gene, CDR1 is ENHRY and CDR2 is SYGVKD. For the CDR3, the DNA is TGTGCCATCAGTGTTTTGGCAGGGGACTATGGCTACACCTTC. Protein product: CAISVLAGDYGYTF.

This clonotype was observed at least ten times. The chain links TRBV11-2 to TRBJ2-2, with D perhaps given as TRBD1 or TRBD2 (6 bases each). Germline lookup yields CDR1 SGHAT and CDR2 FQNNGV. This CDR3 is 15 amino acids long. Trimming left V 6 bases short and J 8 bases short, with 19 bases between. This CDR3 reads CASSFDWGAIGELFF. In DNA, the CDR3 is TGTGCCAGCAGTTTTGACTGGGGGGCTATTGGGGAGCTGTTTTTT. Full variable domain (missing parts from reference TRBV11-2 and TRBJ2-2): EAGVAQSPRYKIIEKRQSVAFWCNPISGHATLYWYQQILGQGPKLLIQFQNNGVVDDSQLPKDRFSAERLKGVDSTLKIQPAKLEDSAVYLCASSFDWGAIGELFFGEGSRLTVL.

This clonotype was seen many times. The V gene is TRBV27, the J gene TRBJ2-7, with 9 bases identical to TRBD1. This CDR3 is 15 amino acids long. Looked up from germline, CDR1 is MNHEY and CDR2 is SMNVEV (reference sequence). The J segment lost 3 bases and the V segment lost 3 bases, leaving 6 bases of the junction unmatched. CDR3 sequence reads: CASSFLRQGGYEQYF. The CDR3 DNA reads as TGTGCCAGCAGTTTTCTGAGACAGGGGGGCTACGAGCAGTACTTC.

The table lists this clonotype with many counts. The chain is built from TRBV18 and TRBJ2-1; D unclear. Deletions cut 3 bases from V and 9 bases from J, with 12 bases between. This CDR3 has 13 residues. Germline V CDR1 and CDR2: KGHSH, LQKENI. The CDR3 sequence is CASSPRVDTEQFF. The CDR3 nucleotides are TGTGCCAGCTCACCCCGCGTCGACACTGAGCAGTTCTTC.

At least ten counts were recorded for this clonotype. The chain employs TRBV5-1 and TRBJ1-4; possibly TRBD1 for D (5 bases). The CDR3 is 16 amino acids. V lost 0 bases and J lost 7, with 16 bases in between. CDR1 SGHRS and CDR2 YFSETQ come from the germline V gene. This chain's CDR3 is CASSLADGALLEKLFF. CDR3 nucleotide sequence: TGCGCCAGCAGCTTGGCCGATGGGGCCCTCCTTGAAAAACTGTTTTTT.

The table lists this clonotype with a few counts. The gene calls are TRBV5-5 and TRBJ2-7, with 7 bases lining up with TRBD1. V gave up 2 bases and J gave up 0 bases; unmatched junction bases: 5. Per the germline V gene, CDR1 is SGHKS and CDR2 is YYEKEE (reference sequence). The CDR3 totals 15 residues. For the CDR3, the DNA is TGTGCCAGCAGCTTCGAGGGGGCAACCTCCTACGAGCAGTACTTC. Residues: CASSFEGATSYEQYF.

The rearrangement links TRBV12-3 or TRBV12-4 to TRBJ2-2; D might be TRBD2 (5 bases). Trimming removed 3 bases at V and 5 bases at J, with 10 bases between. The CDR3 consists of 14 residues. CDR3 protein: CASSLSRRTGELFF. CDR3 nucleotide sequence: TGTGCCAGCAGTTTGTCTCGGAGGACCGGGGAGCTGTTTTTT.

The V call is TRBV12-3 or TRBV12-4, the J call TRBJ1-2, with a tentative D call TRBD1 (5 bases). CDR3 length: 13 residues. V dropped 0 bases and J dropped 8 bases, with 10 bases sitting between them. The CDR3 spells CASSLALWGGYTF. CDR3 bases: TGTGCCAGCAGTTTAGCGCTTTGGGGCGGCTACACCTTC.